Each of the 7 T cell receptor beta chains below was sequenced from the same sample in a study of T cells in Graves' hyperthyroidism and ophthalmopathy. Amplified TCR beta CDR3 regions came from RNA transcripts. Carried out on the TCR CDR3, a first-round RT-PCR used the HTBI primer set. One entry per CDR3 protein, called by TCRdb with MiXCR from the multiplex PCR reads. The sample consists of under 750,000 distinct CDR3 sequences, roughly a sixth of them appearing once. Sequencing was carried out using blood. These receptors all stem from a woman aged 45 to 65 with Graves' hyperthyroidism that later progressed to Graves' ophthalmopathy.

This clonotype was found many times. This chain uses TRBV11-2 with TRBJ2-5; no firm D call. This CDR3 contains 15 residues. CDR1 and CDR2 from the germline V gene are SGHAT and FQNNGV. Deletions cut 4 bases from V and 1 base from J, with 13 bases between. CDR3 sequence reads: CASSSRTGPQETQYF. In DNA form, the CDR3 reads TGTGCCAGCAGCTCCCGCACCGGCCCCCAAGAGACCCAGTACTTC.

In its sample, this clonotype was seen many times. This chain links TRBV19 with TRBJ1-1; D is undetermined. Germline CDR1 is LNHDA and CDR2 is SQIVND (reference sequence). The ends were cut back, 2 bases at V and 3 bases at J, with 13 bases in the middle. CDR3 length equals 15 residues. The CDR3 nucleotides read TGTGCCAGTAGTATAAGGAGGGTTTTCGACACTGAAGCTTTCTTT. Its translation: CASSIRRVFDTEAFF.

This clonotype was seen at least ten times. The chain has TRBV12-3 or TRBV12-4 and TRBJ1-1; D is perhaps TRBD1 (5 bases). Trimming left V 4 bases short and J 4 bases short, with 16 bases between. This CDR3 contains 15 residues. This chain's CDR3 is CASSSTADSSTEAFF. The CDR3 bases are TGTGCCAGCAGTTCGACAGCAGACAGTAGCACTGAAGCTTTCTTT.

This clonotype was seen a handful of times. The chain uses TRBV20-1 and TRBJ2-6, with 8 positions matching TRBD2. The V gene end was trimmed by 0 bases and the J gene end by 2 bases; junction bases not matched to a gene: 3. The CDR3 consists of 16 residues. Germline assignment: CDR1 DFQATT and CDR2 SNEGSKA (reference sequence). CDR3 sequence reads: CSARESGGTGANVLTF. CDR3 coding DNA: TGCAGTGCTAGAGAGAGCGGGGGAACTGGGGCCAACGTCCTGACTTTC.

This clonotype showed up many times. This chain joins TRBV4-2 and TRBJ2-2; 12 bases are a match to TRBD2. V lost 0 bases to trimming and J lost 11 bases; unmatched junction nucleotides: 7. Germline V CDR1 and CDR2: LGHNA, YNFKEQ. The CDR3 loop spans 16 amino acids. The CDR3 loop is CASSQDDASGGAELFF. The CDR3 DNA sequence: TGTGCCAGCAGCCAAGATGACGCTAGCGGGGGGGCCGAGCTGTTTTTT.

The gene calls are TRBV4-1 and TRBJ1-1; no clear D. With 1 base removed from V and 4 bases from J, the gap between germline ends came to 10 bases. This CDR3 region has 14 residues. Looked up from germline, CDR1 is MGHRA and CDR2 is YSYEKL. The CDR3 DNA reads TGCGCCAGCAGCCAAGCGAATCGGGGCACTGAAGCTTTCTTT. It yields the protein CASSQANRGTEAFF.

This clonotype was observed many times. The chain uses TRBV6-1 and TRBJ1-1, with unresolved D. V gave up 8 bases and J gave up 6 bases, with 10 bases separating them. Germline V gene lookup returns CDR1 MNHNS and CDR2 SASEGT. The CDR3 runs to 11 residues. For the CDR3, the DNA is TGTGCCAGCGGGTGGGGAGCTGAAGCTTTCTTT. Its translation is CASGWGAEAFF.